The clone carrying this T cell receptor beta chain occurred a few times. Its specificity is unknown. With V trimmed by 3 bases and J by 2 bases, 1 base remained unmatched. The CDR3 consists of 14 residues. Per the germline V gene, CDR1 is SGHRS and CDR2 is YFSETQ. This entry is derived from a study of T cell responses to AZD1222 COVID-19 vaccine. Study outcomes and limitations: There were mostly white British donors and more females than males, and clonal diversity was possibly underestimated. Reportedly, close to half of spike-specific TCRs are directed against unmutated variant regions.

TCRdb's table, derived via immunoSEQ multiplex PCR, lists solely in-frame clones and lacks some. The table lists roughly 180,000 clones, roughly nine tenths of them singletons, with nearly 3.5% in the top ten. This clonotype was sampled from an adult who received the AZD1222 COVID-19 vaccine. This sample comprised peripheral blood, obtained 28 days after the second AZD1222 dose. The rearrangement uses TRBV5-1 and TRBJ1-3, with 8 nucleotides matching TRBD1. The CDR3 nucleotides are TGCGCCAGCAGCTGGGACAGGACTGGAAACACCATATATTTT. This sequence encodes CASSWDRTGNTIYF. Combining the CDR3 with reference TRBV5-1 and TRBJ1-3 gives the whole variable domain KAGVTQTPRYLIKTRGQQVTLSCSPISGHRSVSWYQQTPGQGLQFLFEYFSETQRNKGNFPGRFSGRQFSNSRSEMNVSTLELGDSALYLCASSWDRTGNTIYFGEGSWLTVV.